Reported below is one T cell receptor (beta chain). Its antigen remains unidentified. The sample is drawn from a study of T cell responses to AZD1222 COVID-19 vaccine. Libraries were prepared by immunoSEQ multiplex PCR; TCRdb keeps only in-frame clonotypes and omits some of them. The sample carries about 92,000 clones, about 90% recorded once. Study-level findings and limits: The CD4 TCRs associated with vaccination extended across spike and predominated at 160-218 and 743-854. Repertoire samples came only from after the peak T cell response. In the spike-specific TCR repertoire, nearly half reportedly target unmutated variant regions.

The receptor was isolated from an adult in good health. The sequencing here drew on peripheral blood, taken on day 0 of AZD1222 vaccination.

Here the CDR3 reads CASRSLEKLFF. CDR3 nucleotides: TGTGCCAGCCGGAGTCTTGAAAAACTGTTTTTT. The V and J genes are TRBV2 and TRBJ1-4; no clear D gene. Trimming stripped 8 bases from V and 7 bases from J, with 8 bases between. The germline gives CDR1 SNHLY, CDR2 FYNNEI. The CDR3 runs 11 residues.